These 22 T cell receptor beta chains came from one sample sequenced in a study of blood T cell repertoires in COVID-19. Clones were sequenced by immunoSEQ multiplex PCR, and TCRdb holds only the in-frame ones, with some missing. Here the sample spans more than 110,000 clones, around nine tenths being singletons. Input material: peripheral blood. Every receptor here comes from a man between 45 and 60 years old with active or convalescent COVID-19.

J is TRBJ1-5 and V is TRBV19; 7 positions match TRBD1. The CDR3 is 13 amino acids. In germline, CDR1 is LNHDA, CDR2 SQIVND (reference sequence). V shed 2 bases, J shed 5 bases, and the junction held 0 bases outside the gene matches. This CDR3 is CASSIQGDQPQHF. CDR3 bases: TGTGCCAGTAGTATACAGGGGGATCAGCCCCAGCATTTT. Combining the CDR3 with reference TRBV19 and TRBJ1-5 gives the whole variable domain DGGITQSPKYLFRKEGQNVTLSCEQNLNHDAMYWYRQDPGQGLRLIYYSQIVNDFQKGDIAEGYSVSREKKESFPLTVTSAQKNPTAFYLCASSIQGDQPQHFGDGTRLSIL.

In its sample, this clone was seen once. The rearrangement joins TRBV28 to TRBJ2-7; D is perhaps TRBD1 (7 bases). Germline CDR1 MDHEN, CDR2 SYDVKM. The length of the CDR3 is 13 residues. V was cut by 6 bases and J by 4 bases, with 13 bases left in between. The CDR3 reads CASRRRGRYEQYF. In nucleotides, the CDR3 is TGTGCCAGCAGAAGGAGGGGGCGATACGAGCAGTACTTC.

The chain links TRBV15 to TRBJ1-1; no clear D gene. V gave up 3 bases and J gave up 3 bases, with 14 bases separating them. The CDR3 runs to 15 residues. Germline V gene sequence: CDR1 LNHNV, CDR2 YYDKDF (reference sequence). The CDR3 protein is CATSRVFEPYTEAFF. DNA of the CDR3: TGTGCCACCAGCAGGGTCTTTGAGCCTTACACTGAAGCTTTCTTT.

The chain carries TRBV29-1 and TRBJ1-2, with 7 bases identical to TRBD1. The germline V gene has CDR1 SQVTM and CDR2 ANQGSEA. J gave up 4 bases and V 3 bases, and 11 bases lay outside the gene matches. The CDR3 covers 15 residues. The CDR3 DNA reads as TGCAGCGTTGAGAGCCGGGACAGCTCTAGCTATGGCTACACCTTC. Its protein is CSVESRDSSSYGYTF.

The chain joins TRBV6-5 to TRBJ2-7; 8 nucleotides align to TRBD1. The CDR3 contains 15 residues. The trim removed 5 bases at V and 6 bases at J, leaving 12 bases unmatched. Germline V CDR1 and CDR2: MNHEY, SVGAGI. Written as DNA, the CDR3 is TGTGCCAGCAGTCCCGGGACAGGTGGGTTTCGCGAGCAGTACTTC. This sequence encodes CASSPGTGGFREQYF.

This clone has only a few counts. The rearrangement joins TRBV6-5 to TRBJ1-1, with 11 bases identical to TRBD1. V lost 6 bases to trimming and J lost 4 bases; unmatched junction nucleotides: 7. This CDR3 spans 15 amino acids. Germline V gene lookup returns CDR1 MNHEY and CDR2 SVGAGI. CDR3 sequence: CASRGQGAGVTEAFF. For the CDR3, the DNA is TGTGCCAGCAGAGGACAGGGGGCGGGGGTCACTGAAGCTTTCTTT.

The chain uses TRBV19 and TRBJ1-5; no clear D. Germline V gives CDR1 LNHDA, CDR2 SQIVND (reference sequence). The CDR3 is 15 residues long. The V end lost 5 bases, the J end lost 4 bases, and 15 bases lay between the germline ends. The CDR3 spells CASSLTGLPNQPQHF. The CDR3 DNA is TGTGCCAGTAGTTTGACCGGACTACCGAATCAGCCCCAGCATTTT.

The J gene is TRBJ2-7, the V gene TRBV3-1 (or the pseudogene TRBV3-2), with TRBD1 as a possible D gene (5 bases). Germline CDR1 and CDR2: LGHDT and YNNKEL (reference sequence). The CDR3 has 15 residues. The V end lost 3 bases, the J end lost 4 bases, and 16 bases lay between the germline ends. Written as DNA, the CDR3 is TGTGCCAGCAGCCATTTATCCCAGGGTGGGTACGAGCAGTACTTC. Translated: CASSHLSQGGYEQYF.

The CDR3 spells CSVYNPSGSWYEQYF. In nucleotides, the CDR3 is TGCAGCGTTTATAACCCTAGCGGGAGTTGGTACGAGCAGTACTTC. The chain has TRBV29-1 and TRBJ2-7; 10 bases map to TRBD2. With 5 bases clipped from V and 4 bases from J, the junction kept 11 bases outside the gene matches. The length of the CDR3 is 15 residues. Germline assignment: CDR1 SQVTM and CDR2 ANQGSEA.

A few counts support this clone. The chain uses TRBV5-1 and TRBJ2-7; 10 nucleotides match TRBD2. Per the germline V gene, CDR1 is SGHRS and CDR2 is YFSETQ. The V and J ends lost 6 bases and 5 bases, in that order; junction bases with no gene match: 14. This CDR3 comprises 16 residues. CDR3 amino acids: CASKQEPAGGVHEQYF. DNA for the CDR3: TGCGCCAGCAAACAAGAACCAGCGGGAGGGGTCCACGAGCAGTACTTC.

This clone was recorded only once. The chain joins TRBV9 to TRBJ1-6; 12 positions match TRBD1. V lost 2 bases, J lost 9 bases, and 3 bases stayed unmatched. Looked up from germline, CDR1 is SGDLS and CDR2 is YYNGEE. The CDR3 consists of 15 residues. The CDR3 coding sequence is TGTGCCAGCAGCGTGGGGACAGGGGGCAGTTCACCCCTCCACTTT. This sequence encodes CASSVGTGGSSPLHF.

This rearrangement joins TRBV7-9 to TRBJ1-5; D is unclear. Germline V CDR1 and CDR2: SEHNR, FQNEAQ (reference sequence). The CDR3 totals 13 residues. V lost 4 bases, J lost 6 bases, and 10 bases lay in between. The CDR3 here is CASSSDGIQPQHF. The CDR3 coding sequence is TGTGCCAGCAGCTCGGACGGGATTCAGCCCCAGCATTTT.

The V call is TRBV2, the J call TRBJ1-3; D is unclear. Trimming took 6 bases from V and 0 from J, leaving 18 bases between them. The CDR3 is 17 amino acids. Germline CDR1 is SNHLY and CDR2 is FYNNEI. The CDR3 protein is CASSGWVRLDSGNTIYF. DNA for the CDR3: TGTGCCAGCAGCGGCTGGGTAAGGCTAGACTCTGGAAACACCATATATTTT.

The genes are TRBV7-3 and TRBJ2-5; D remains ambiguous. Germline V gene sequence: CDR1 SGHTA, CDR2 FQGTGA. Trimming took off 5 bases at V and 7 bases at J, with 14 bases between the two ends. This CDR3 is 13 amino acids long. Written as DNA, the CDR3 is TGTGCCAGCAGCCCCGGTGATCGGAGGACCCAGTACTTC. Translated: CASSPGDRRTQYF.

As DNA, the CDR3 is TGTGCCAGCAGCCCCGGGACAGGGACCGACTATGGCTACACCTTC. Its protein product is CASSPGTGTDYGYTF. The chain employs TRBV28 and TRBJ1-2, with 9 bases identical to TRBD1. The CDR3 length is 15 residues. Germline V gives CDR1 MDHEN, CDR2 SYDVKM. V dropped 6 bases and J dropped 3; count of bases not matched to a gene: 8.

The chain links TRBV12-3 or TRBV12-4 to TRBJ2-7; TRBD1 is a possible D gene (5 bases). The CDR3 sequence is 13 residues long. Trimming took off 6 bases at V and 6 bases at J, with 15 bases between the two ends. The CDR3 protein is CASSQDGRAEQYF. CDR3 bases: TGTGCCAGCAGCCAGGATGGCAGGGCCGAGCAGTACTTC.

The gene calls are TRBV6-2 or TRBV6-3 and TRBJ2-2; D is undetermined. The CDR3 loop spans 13 amino acids. Trimming shortened V by 0 bases and J by 5 bases, and 4 bases separated the two germline ends. Germline V gene data show CDR1 as MNHEY and CDR2 as SVGEGT. CDR3 sequence: CASSYSRTGELFF. For the CDR3, the DNA is TGTGCCAGCAGTTACTCCAGGACCGGGGAGCTGTTTTTT.

The chain employs TRBV5-5 and TRBJ1-2; 7 bases are shared with TRBD1. V lost 1 base, J lost 0 bases, and 9 bases stayed unmatched. Germline V gene data show CDR1 as SGHKS and CDR2 as YYEKEE (reference sequence). The CDR3 loop spans 17 amino acids. CDR3 sequence reads: CASSLRVTGATNYGYTF. CDR3 coding DNA: TGTGCCAGCAGCTTGAGAGTTACAGGGGCAACTAACTATGGCTACACCTTC.

This clone showed up just once. This sequence joins TRBV7-9 and TRBJ1-1; 9 bases align to TRBD1. The CDR3 runs to 14 residues. The V and J ends lost 7 bases and 8 bases, in that order; junction bases with no gene match: 11. CDR1 and CDR2 (germline): SEHNR, FQNEAQ (reference sequence). The CDR3 sequence is CASTYRDRAKEAFF. Here the CDR3 DNA reads TGTGCCAGCACCTACCGGGACAGGGCAAAAGAAGCTTTCTTT.

This clone was detected only once. This chain uses TRBV28 with TRBJ2-7, with D possibly matching TRBD2 (7 bases). The germline gives CDR1 MDHEN, CDR2 SYDVKM. Trimming shortened V by 5 bases and J by 3 bases, and 20 bases separated the two germline ends. The CDR3 covers 16 residues. The CDR3: CASSPRGTTKYYEQYF. DNA of the CDR3: TGTGCCAGCAGTCCTAGGGGGACTACCAAATACTACGAGCAGTACTTC.

In nucleotides, the CDR3 is TGTGCCAGCAGCTTCGGGGGGCAAGAGACCCAGTACTTC. Translation: CASSFGGQETQYF. This chain connects TRBV7-9 to TRBJ2-5, with 7 bases that match TRBD2. Germline V gives CDR1 SEHNR, CDR2 FQNEAQ (reference sequence). J lost 2 bases, V lost 3 bases, and 0 bases had no gene match. This CDR3 is 13 amino acids long.

This clone was seen just once. The chain combines TRBV13 with TRBJ1-1, with D hard to call. In germline, CDR1 is PRHDT, CDR2 FYEKMQ (reference sequence). The V gene lost 5 bases and the J gene lost 4 bases, with 5 bases spanning the gap. The CDR3 is 11 amino acids. This CDR3 reads CASSTFTEAFF. The DNA of the CDR3 is TGTGCCAGCAGCACTTTCACTGAAGCTTTCTTT.